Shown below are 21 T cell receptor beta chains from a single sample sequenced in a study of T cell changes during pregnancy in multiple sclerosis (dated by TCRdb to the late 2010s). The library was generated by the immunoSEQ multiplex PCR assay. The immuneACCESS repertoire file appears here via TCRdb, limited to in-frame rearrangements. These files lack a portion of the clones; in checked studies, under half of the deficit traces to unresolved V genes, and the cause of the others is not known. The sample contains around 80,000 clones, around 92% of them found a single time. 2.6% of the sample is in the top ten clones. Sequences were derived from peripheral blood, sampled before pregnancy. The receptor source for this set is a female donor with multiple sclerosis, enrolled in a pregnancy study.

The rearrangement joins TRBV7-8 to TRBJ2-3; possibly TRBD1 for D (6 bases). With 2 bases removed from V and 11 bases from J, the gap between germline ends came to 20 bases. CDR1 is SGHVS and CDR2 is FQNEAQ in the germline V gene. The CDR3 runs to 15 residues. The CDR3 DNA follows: TGTGCCAGCAGCTTAAGGCAGGGGCCCTCCGGTGAGCAGTATTTT. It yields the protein CASSLRQGPSGEQYF.

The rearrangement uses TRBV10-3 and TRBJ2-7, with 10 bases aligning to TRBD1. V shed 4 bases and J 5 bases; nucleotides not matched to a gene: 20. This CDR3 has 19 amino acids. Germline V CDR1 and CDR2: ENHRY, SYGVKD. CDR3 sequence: CAISGGTGVEAGERNEQYF. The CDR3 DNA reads TGTGCCATCAGTGGAGGGACAGGGGTGGAAGCGGGAGAACGCAACGAGCAGTACTTC.

CDR3 coding DNA: TGTGCCAGCAGCTGGAGGTCCTCAGGAGAGACCCAGTACTTC. It codes for CASSWRSSGETQYF. This chain links TRBV7-8 with TRBJ2-5; TRBD2 is a possible D gene (5 bases). Trimming pared 4 bases from V and 4 bases from J, leaving 13 bases between. CDR3 size: 14 residues. Looked up from germline, CDR1 is SGHVS and CDR2 is FQNEAQ.

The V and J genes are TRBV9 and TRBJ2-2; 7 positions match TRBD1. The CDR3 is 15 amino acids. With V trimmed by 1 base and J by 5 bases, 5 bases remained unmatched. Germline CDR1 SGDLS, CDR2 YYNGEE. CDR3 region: CASSVKGAGTGELFF. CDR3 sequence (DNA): TGTGCCAGCAGCGTAAAGGGGGCAGGGACCGGGGAGCTGTTTTTT.

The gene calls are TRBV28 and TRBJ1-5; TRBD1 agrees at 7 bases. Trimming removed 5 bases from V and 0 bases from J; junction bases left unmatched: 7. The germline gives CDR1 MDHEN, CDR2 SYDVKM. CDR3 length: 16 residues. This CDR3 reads CASSPHRGISNQPQHF. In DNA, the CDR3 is TGTGCCAGCAGTCCACACAGGGGAATTAGCAATCAGCCCCAGCATTTT.

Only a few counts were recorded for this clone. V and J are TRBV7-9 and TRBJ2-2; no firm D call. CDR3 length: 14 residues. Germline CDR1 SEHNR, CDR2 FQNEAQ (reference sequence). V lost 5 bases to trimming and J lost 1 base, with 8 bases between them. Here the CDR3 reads CASSPTVNTGELFF. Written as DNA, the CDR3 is TGTGCCAGCAGCCCCACGGTGAACACCGGGGAGCTGTTTTTT. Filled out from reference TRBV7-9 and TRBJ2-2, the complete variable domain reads DTGVSQNPRHKITKRGQNVTFRCDPISEHNRLYWYRQTLGQGPEFLTYFQNEAQLEKSRLLSDRFSAERPKGSFSTLEIQRTEQGDSAMYLCASSPTVNTGELFFGEGSRLTVL.

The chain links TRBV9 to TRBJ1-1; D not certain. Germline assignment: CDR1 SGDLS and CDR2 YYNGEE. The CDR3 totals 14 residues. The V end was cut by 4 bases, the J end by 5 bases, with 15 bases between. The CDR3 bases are TGTGCCAGCAGCCAGGCGGGAGCCTATACTGAAGCTTTCTTT. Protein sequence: CASSQAGAYTEAFF.

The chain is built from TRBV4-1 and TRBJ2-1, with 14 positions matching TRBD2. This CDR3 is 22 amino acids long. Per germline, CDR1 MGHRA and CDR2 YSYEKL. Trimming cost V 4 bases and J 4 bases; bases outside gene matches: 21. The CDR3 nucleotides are TGCGCCAGCAGCCCCGCAGGCGCGGCCGGGACTAGCGGGAGTCAGATGTACAATGAGCAGTTCTTC. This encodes CASSPAGAAGTSGSQMYNEQFF.

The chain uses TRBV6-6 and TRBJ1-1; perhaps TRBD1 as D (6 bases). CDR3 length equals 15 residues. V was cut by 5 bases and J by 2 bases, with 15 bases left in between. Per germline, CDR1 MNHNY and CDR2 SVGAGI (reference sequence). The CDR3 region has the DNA TGTGCCAGCAGTCCCACCGGACAGAGTAACACTGAAGCTTTCTTT. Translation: CASSPTGQSNTEAFF.

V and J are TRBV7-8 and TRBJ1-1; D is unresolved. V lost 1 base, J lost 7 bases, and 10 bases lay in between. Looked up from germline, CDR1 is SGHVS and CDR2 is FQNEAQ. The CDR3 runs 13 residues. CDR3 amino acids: CASSLGTGFEAFF. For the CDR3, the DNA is TGTGCCAGCAGCTTAGGGACGGGATTTGAAGCTTTCTTT.

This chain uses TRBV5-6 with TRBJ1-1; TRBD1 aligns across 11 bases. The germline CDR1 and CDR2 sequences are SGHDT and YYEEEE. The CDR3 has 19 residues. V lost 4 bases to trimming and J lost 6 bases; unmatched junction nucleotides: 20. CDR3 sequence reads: CASSPGYWTGGPLRPEAFF. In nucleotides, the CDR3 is TGTGCCAGCAGCCCGGGATACTGGACAGGGGGCCCGCTCCGCCCTGAAGCTTTCTTT. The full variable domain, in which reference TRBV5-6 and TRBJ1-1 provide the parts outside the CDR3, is DAGVTQSPTHLIKTRGQQVTLRCSPKSGHDTVSWYQQALGQGPQFIFQYYEEEERQRGNFPDRFSGHQFPNYSSELNVNALLLGDSALYLCASSPGYWTGGPLRPEAFFGQGTRLTVV.

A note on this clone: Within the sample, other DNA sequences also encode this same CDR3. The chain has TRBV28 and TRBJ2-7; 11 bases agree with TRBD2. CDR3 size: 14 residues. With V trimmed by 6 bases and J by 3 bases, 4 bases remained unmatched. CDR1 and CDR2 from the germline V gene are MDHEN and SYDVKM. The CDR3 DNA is TGTGCCAGCAGCCTAGCGGGAGGTAGCTACGAGCAGTACTTC. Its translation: CASSLAGGSYEQYF.

The CDR3 region has the DNA TGTGCCAGCAGTTACTCAGTGGAAGCGGGGGCCGATGGCTACACCTTC. Its protein product is CASSYSVEAGADGYTF. The rearrangement joins TRBV6-5 to TRBJ1-2, with D tentatively TRBD1 (6 bases). This CDR3 spans 16 amino acids. V lost 0 bases and J 6 bases, leaving 17 bases between the germline ends. The germline CDR1 and CDR2 sequences are MNHEY and SVGAGI.

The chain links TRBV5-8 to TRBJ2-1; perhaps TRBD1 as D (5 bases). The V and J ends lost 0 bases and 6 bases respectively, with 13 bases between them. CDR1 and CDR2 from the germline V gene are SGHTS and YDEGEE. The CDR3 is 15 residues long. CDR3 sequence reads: CASSLDTGWINEQFF. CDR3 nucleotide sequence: TGTGCCAGCAGCTTGGATACAGGATGGATCAATGAGCAGTTCTTC.

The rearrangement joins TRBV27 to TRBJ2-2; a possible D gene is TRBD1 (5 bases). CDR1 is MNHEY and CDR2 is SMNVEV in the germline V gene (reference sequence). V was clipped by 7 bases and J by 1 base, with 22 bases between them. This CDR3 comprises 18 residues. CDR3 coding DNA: TGTGCCAGCACCCAAAGGGGCTTCGTACACTTGAACACCGGGGAGCTGTTTTTT. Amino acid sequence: CASTQRGFVHLNTGELFF.

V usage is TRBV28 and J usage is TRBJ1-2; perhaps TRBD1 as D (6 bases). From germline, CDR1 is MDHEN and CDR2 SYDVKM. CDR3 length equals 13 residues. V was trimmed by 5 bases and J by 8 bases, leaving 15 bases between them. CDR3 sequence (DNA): TGTGCCAGCAGTCCCCTCAGGGGAAAAGGCTACACCTTC. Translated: CASSPLRGKGYTF.

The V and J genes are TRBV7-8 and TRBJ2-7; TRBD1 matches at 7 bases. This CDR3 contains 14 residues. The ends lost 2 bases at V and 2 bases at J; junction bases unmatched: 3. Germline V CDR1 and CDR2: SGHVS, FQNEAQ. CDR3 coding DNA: TGTGCCAGCAGCTTATCGCAGGGGGCCTACGAGCAGTACTTC. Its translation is CASSLSQGAYEQYF. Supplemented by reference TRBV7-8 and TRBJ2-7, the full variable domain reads GAGVSQSPRYKVAKRGQDVALRCDPISGHVSLFWYQQALGQGPEFLTYFQNEAQLDKSGLPSDRFFAERPEGSVSTLKIQRTQQEDSAVYLCASSLSQGAYEQYFGPGTRLTVT.

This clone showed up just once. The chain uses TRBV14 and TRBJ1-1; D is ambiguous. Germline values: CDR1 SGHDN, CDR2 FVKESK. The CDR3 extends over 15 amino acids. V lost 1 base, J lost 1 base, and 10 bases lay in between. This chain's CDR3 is CASSQGGYGNTEAFF. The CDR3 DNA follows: TGTGCCAGCAGCCAAGGCGGGTATGGGAACACTGAAGCTTTCTTT.

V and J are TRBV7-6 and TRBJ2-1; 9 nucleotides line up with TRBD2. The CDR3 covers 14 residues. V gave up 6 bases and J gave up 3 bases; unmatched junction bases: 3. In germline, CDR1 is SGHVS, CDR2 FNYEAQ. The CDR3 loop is CASSPLAGYNEQFF. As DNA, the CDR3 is TGTGCCAGCAGTCCACTAGCGGGCTACAATGAGCAGTTCTTC.

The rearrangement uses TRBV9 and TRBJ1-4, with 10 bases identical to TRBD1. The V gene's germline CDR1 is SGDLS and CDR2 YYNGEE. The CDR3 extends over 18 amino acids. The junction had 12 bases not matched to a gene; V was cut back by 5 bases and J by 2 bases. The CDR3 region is CASRRLDRGRATNEKLFF. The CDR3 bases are TGTGCCAGCAGAAGACTAGACAGGGGGCGAGCGACTAATGAAAAACTGTTTTTT.

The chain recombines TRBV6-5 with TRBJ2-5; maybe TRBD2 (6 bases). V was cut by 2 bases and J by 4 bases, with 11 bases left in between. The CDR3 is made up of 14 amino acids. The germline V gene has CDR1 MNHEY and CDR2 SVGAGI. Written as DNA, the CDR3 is TGTGCCAGCAGTTACCAGCGGGCCGGAGAGACCCAGTACTTC. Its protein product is CASSYQRAGETQYF.